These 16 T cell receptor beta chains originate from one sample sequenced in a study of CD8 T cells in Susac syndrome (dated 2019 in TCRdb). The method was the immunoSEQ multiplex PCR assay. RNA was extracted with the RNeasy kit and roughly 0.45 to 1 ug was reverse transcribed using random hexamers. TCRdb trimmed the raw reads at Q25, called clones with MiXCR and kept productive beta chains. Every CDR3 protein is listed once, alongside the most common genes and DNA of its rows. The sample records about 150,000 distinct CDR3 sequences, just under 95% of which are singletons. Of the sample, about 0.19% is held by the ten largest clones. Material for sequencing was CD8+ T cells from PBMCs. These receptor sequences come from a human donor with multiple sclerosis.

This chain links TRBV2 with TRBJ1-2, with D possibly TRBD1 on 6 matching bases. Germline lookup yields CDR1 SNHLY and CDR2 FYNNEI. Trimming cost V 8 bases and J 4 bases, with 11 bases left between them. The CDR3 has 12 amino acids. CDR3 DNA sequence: TGTGCCAGCGAGGACAGCCCCTATGGCTACACCTTC. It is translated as CASEDSPYGYTF.

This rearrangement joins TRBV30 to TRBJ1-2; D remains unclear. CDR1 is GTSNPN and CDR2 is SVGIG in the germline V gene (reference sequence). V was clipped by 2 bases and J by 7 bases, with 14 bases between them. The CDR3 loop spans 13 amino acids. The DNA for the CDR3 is TGTGCCTGGAGTCCCTCCGGGTTAGGTGGCTACACCTTC. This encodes CAWSPSGLGGYTF.

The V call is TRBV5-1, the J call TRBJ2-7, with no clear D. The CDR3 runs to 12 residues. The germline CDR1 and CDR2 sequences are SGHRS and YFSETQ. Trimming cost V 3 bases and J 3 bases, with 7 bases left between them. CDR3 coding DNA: TGCGCCAGCAGCTCGACGGACTACGAGCAGTACTTC. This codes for CASSSTDYEQYF.

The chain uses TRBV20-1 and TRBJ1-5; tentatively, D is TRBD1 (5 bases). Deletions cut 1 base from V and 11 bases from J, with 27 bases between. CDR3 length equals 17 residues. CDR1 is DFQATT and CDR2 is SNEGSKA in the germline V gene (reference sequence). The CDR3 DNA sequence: TGCAGTGCTAGAGTCAGGACGTCGAAGACAGAGCTGTCGTCCCAGCATTTT. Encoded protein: CSARVRTSKTELSSQHF.

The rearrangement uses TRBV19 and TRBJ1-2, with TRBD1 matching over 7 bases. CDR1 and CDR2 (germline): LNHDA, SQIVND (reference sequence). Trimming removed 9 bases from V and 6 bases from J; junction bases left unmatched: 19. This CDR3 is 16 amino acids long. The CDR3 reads CASGSPQGRLRDGYTF. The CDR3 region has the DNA TGTGCCAGCGGGTCCCCACAGGGGCGCCTAAGAGATGGCTACACCTTC.

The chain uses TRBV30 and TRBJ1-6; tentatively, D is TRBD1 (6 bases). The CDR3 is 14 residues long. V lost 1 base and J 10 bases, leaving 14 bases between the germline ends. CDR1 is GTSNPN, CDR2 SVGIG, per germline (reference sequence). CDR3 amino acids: CAWSDRAVNSPLHF. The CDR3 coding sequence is TGTGCCTGGAGTGACAGGGCGGTCAACTCACCCCTCCACTTT.

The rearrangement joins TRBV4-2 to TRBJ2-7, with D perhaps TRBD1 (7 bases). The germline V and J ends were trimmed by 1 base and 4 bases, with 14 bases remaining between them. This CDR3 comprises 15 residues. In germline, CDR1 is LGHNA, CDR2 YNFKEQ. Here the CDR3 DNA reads TGTGCCAGCAGCCAAGGGGCGGGACAGATATACGAGCAGTACTTC. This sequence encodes CASSQGAGQIYEQYF.

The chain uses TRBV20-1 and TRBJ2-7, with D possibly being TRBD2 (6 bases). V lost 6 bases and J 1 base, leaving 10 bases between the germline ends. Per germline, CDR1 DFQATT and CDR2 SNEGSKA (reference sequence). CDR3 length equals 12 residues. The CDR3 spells CSAEGGSYEQYF. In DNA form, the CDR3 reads TGCAGTGCGGAGGGAGGATCCTACGAGCAGTACTTC.

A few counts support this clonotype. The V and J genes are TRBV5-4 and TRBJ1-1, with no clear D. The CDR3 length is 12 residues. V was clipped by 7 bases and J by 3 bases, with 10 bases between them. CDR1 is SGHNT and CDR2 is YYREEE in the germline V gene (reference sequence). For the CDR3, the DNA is TGTGCCAGCTCTCGGGGTGACACTGAAGCTTTCTTT. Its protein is CASSRGDTEAFF.

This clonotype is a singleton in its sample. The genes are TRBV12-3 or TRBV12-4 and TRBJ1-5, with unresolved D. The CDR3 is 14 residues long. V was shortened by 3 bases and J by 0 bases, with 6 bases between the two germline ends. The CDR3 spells CASSFGYSNQPQHF. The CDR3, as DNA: TGTGCCAGCAGTTTCGGGTATAGCAATCAGCCCCAGCATTTT.

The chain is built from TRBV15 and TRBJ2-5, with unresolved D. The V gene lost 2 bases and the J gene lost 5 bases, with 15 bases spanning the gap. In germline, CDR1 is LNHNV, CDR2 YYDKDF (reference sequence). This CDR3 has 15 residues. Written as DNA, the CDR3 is TGTGCCACCAGCAGACGCAGCGACCCAAGGGAGACCCAGTACTTC. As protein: CATSRRSDPRETQYF.

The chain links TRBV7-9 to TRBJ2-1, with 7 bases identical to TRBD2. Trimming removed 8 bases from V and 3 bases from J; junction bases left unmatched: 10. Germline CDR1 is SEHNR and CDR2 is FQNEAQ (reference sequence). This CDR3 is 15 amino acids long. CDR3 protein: CASYPGLADYNEQFF. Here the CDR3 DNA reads TGTGCCAGCTACCCCGGTCTAGCGGACTACAATGAGCAGTTCTTC. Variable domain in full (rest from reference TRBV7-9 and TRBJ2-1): DTGVSQNPRHKITKRGQNVTFRCDPISEHNRLYWYRQTLGQGPEFLTYFQNEAQLEKSRLLSDRFSAERPKGSFSTLEIQRTEQGDSAMYLCASYPGLADYNEQFFGPGTRLTVL.

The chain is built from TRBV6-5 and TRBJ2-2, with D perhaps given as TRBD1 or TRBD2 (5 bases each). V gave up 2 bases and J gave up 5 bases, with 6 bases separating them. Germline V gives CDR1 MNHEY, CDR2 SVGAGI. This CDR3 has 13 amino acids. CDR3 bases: TGTGCCAGCAGTTACGGGGGTACCGGGGAGCTGTTTTTT. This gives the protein CASSYGGTGELFF.

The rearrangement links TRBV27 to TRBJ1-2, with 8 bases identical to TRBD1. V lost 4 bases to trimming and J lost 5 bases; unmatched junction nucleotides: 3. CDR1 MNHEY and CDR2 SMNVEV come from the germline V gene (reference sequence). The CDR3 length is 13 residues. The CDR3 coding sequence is TGTGCCAGCAGTTCACGACAGGGGTATGGCTACACCTTC. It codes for CASSSRQGYGYTF.

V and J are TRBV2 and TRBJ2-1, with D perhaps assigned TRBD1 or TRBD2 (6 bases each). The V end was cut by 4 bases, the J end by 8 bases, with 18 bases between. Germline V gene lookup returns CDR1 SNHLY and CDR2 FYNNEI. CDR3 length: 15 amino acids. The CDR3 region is CASSADRRTTDEQFF. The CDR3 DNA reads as TGTGCCAGCAGTGCTGACAGGAGGACTACGGATGAGCAGTTCTTC.

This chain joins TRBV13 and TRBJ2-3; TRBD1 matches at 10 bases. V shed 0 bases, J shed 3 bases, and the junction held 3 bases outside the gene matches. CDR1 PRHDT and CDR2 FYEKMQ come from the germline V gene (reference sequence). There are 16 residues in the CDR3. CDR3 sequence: CASSLGDRGGTDTQYF. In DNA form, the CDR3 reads TGTGCCAGCAGCTTAGGGGACAGGGGGGGGACAGATACGCAGTATTTT.